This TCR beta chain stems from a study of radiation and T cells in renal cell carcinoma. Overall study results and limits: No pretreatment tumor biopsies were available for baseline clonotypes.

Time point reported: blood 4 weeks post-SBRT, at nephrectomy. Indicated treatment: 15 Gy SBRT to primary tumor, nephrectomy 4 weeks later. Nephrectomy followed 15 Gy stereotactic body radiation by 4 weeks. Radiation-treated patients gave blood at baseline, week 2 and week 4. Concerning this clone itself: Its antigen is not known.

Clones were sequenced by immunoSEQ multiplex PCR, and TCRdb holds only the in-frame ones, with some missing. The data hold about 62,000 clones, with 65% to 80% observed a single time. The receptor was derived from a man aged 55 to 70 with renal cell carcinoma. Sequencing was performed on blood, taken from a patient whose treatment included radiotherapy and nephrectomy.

The chain's CDR3 is CASSVVVGPTDTQYF. CDR3 DNA sequence: TGTGCCAGCAGCGTAGTGGTGGGGCCCACAGATACGCAGTATTTT. V usage is TRBV9 and J usage is TRBJ2-3; a possible D gene is TRBD1 (5 bases). CDR1 SGDLS and CDR2 YYNGEE come from the germline V gene. This CDR3 is 15 amino acids long. The V and J ends lost 0 bases and 2 bases respectively, with 10 bases between them.